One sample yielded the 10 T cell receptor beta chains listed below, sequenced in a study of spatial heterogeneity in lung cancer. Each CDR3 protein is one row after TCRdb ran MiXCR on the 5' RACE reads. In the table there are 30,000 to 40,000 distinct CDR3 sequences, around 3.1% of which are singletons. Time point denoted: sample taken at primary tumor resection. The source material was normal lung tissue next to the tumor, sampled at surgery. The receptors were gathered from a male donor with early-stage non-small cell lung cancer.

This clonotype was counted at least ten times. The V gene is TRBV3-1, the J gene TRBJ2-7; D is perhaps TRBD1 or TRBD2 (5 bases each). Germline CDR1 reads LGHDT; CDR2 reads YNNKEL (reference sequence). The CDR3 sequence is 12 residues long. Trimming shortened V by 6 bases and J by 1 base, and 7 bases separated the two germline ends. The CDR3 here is CASSWGSYEQYF. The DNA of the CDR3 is TGTGCCAGCAGTTGGGGGTCCTACGAGCAGTACTTC.

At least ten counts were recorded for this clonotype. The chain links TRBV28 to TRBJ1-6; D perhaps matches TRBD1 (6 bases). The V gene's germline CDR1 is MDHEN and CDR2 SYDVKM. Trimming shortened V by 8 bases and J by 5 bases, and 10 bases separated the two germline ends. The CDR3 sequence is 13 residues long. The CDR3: CASSGHHNSPLHF. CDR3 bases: TGTGCCAGCTCGGGACACCATAATTCACCCCTCCACTTT.

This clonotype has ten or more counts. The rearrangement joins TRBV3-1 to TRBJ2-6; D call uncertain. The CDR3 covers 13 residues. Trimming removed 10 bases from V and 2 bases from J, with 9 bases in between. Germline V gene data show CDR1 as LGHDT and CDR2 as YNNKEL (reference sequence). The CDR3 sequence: CATTPPGANVLTF. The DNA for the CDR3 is TGTGCCACCACCCCCCCTGGGGCCAACGTCCTGACTTTC. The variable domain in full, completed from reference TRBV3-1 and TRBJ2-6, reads DTAVSQTPKYLVTQMGNDKSIKCEQNLGHDTMYWYKQDSKKFLKIMFSYNNKELIINETVPNRFSPKSPDKAHLNLHINSLELGDSAVYFCATTPPGANVLTFGAGSRLTVL.

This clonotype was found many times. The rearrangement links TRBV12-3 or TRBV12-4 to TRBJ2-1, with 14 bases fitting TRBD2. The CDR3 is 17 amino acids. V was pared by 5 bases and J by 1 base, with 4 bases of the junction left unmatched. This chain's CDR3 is CASSKRTSGGSYNEQFF. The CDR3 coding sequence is TGTGCCAGCAGTAAGCGGACTAGCGGGGGGTCCTACAATGAGCAGTTCTTC.

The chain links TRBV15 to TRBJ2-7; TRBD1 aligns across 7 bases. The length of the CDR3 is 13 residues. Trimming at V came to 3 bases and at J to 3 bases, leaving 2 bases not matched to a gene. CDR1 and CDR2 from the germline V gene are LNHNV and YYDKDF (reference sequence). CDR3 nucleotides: TGTGCCACCAGCAGGGGGGACAGCTACGAGCAGTACTTC. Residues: CATSRGDSYEQYF.

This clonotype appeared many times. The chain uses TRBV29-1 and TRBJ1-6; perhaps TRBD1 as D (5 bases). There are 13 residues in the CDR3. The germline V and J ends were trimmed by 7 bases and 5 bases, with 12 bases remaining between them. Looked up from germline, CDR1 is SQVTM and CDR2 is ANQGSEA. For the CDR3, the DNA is TGCAGCGCTCGATTGACAGATAATTCACCCCTCCACTTT. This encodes CSARLTDNSPLHF.

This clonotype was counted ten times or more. The CDR3 sequence: CATSDSFQETQYF. CDR3 nucleotide sequence: TGTGCCACCAGCGACAGTTTCCAAGAGACCCAGTACTTC. This chain joins TRBV24-1 and TRBJ2-5; tentatively, D is TRBD1 (5 bases). The CDR3 covers 13 residues. Trimming took off 7 bases at V and 1 base at J, with 9 bases between the two ends. From germline, CDR1 is KGHDR and CDR2 SFDVKD.

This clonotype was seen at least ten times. Here the CDR3 reads CSARGFDLNTEAFF. CDR3 bases: TGCAGTGCTAGGGGGTTTGATCTGAACACTGAAGCTTTCTTT. The chain links TRBV20-1 to TRBJ1-1; no reliable D call. Trimming took 3 bases from V and 0 from J, leaving 11 bases between them. This CDR3 comprises 14 residues. Germline CDR1 is DFQATT and CDR2 is SNEGSKA (reference sequence).

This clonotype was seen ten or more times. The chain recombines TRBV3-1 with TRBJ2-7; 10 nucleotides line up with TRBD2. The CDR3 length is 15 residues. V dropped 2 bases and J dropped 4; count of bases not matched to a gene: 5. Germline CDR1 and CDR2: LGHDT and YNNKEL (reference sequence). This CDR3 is CASSQPASGRYEQYF. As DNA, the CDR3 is TGTGCCAGCAGCCAACCCGCTAGCGGGAGATACGAGCAGTACTTC.

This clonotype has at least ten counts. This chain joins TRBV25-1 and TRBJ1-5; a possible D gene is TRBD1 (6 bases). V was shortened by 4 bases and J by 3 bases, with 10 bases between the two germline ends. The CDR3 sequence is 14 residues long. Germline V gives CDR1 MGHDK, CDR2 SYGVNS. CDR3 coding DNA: TGTGCCAGCAGTGTGGGGGCCGCCAATCAGCCCCAGCATTTT. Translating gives CASSVGAANQPQHF.